This entry lists 29 T cell receptor beta chains sequenced from one sample in a study of blood T cell repertoires in COVID-19. The protocol was immunoSEQ multiplex PCR, while the TCRdb copy is restricted to in-frame clones and leaves out a portion. The repertoire holds approximately 62,000 clones, with 85% to 90% as singletons. The sequenced sample was peripheral blood. These receptors were obtained from a human donor with active COVID-19. The donor label of this sample is uncertain.

This chain uses TRBV4-2 with TRBJ1-5, with D possibly TRBD1 on 5 matching bases. CDR1 is LGHNA, CDR2 YNFKEQ, per germline. V lost 0 bases, J lost 6 bases, and 15 bases lay in between. The CDR3 length is 16 residues. CDR3 DNA sequence: TGTGCCAGCAGCCAAGATGAGGGAGGGAGGGGTCAGCCCCAGCATTTT. The encoded protein is CASSQDEGGRGQPQHF.

This clone was seen a few times. The V call is TRBV7-9, the J call TRBJ2-7, with 11 bases identical to TRBD2. CDR1 and CDR2 from the germline V gene are SEHNR and FQNEAQ (reference sequence). V shed 3 bases and J 3 bases; nucleotides not matched to a gene: 16. CDR3 length: 19 amino acids. For the CDR3, the DNA is TGTGCCAGCAGCTTTCTACCCCGGACTAGCGGGCCTAACTACTACGAGCAGTACTTC. It codes for CASSFLPRTSGPNYYEQYF.

CDR3 region: CASSSPLTSGNLVGYTGELFF. The CDR3 coding sequence is TGTGCCAGCAGTTCCCCTTTGACTAGCGGGAACCTCGTAGGGTACACCGGGGAGCTGTTTTTT. The rearrangement joins TRBV28 to TRBJ2-2; 11 bases align to TRBD2. Trimming removed 4 bases from V and 3 bases from J; junction bases left unmatched: 19. The CDR3 length is 21 residues. Looked up from germline, CDR1 is MDHEN and CDR2 is SYDVKM.

The rearrangement joins TRBV5-1 to TRBJ2-4; D gene uncertain. CDR1 and CDR2 from the germline V gene are SGHRS and YFSETQ. V shed 0 bases and J shed 5 bases, with 6 bases lying between them. CDR3 length equals 13 residues. CDR3: CASSLDIENIQYF. The CDR3 DNA reads as TGCGCCAGCAGCTTGGACATTGAAAACATTCAGTACTTC.

A word on this clone: The sample has other DNA sequences that encode this CDR3 too. CDR3 region: CASSVGGGLTDTQYF. The CDR3 bases are TGTGCCAGCAGCGTGGGGGGGGGCCTAACAGATACGCAGTATTTT. This chain links TRBV9 with TRBJ2-3, with D perhaps TRBD2 (7 bases). Trimming took off 2 bases at V and 3 bases at J, with 13 bases between the two ends. The V gene's germline CDR1 is SGDLS and CDR2 YYNGEE. The CDR3 loop spans 15 amino acids.

The V call is TRBV2, the J call TRBJ1-2; 8 bases align to TRBD1. Losses at the gene ends were 1 base for V and 14 bases for J; bases not matched to a gene: 3. This CDR3 has 11 residues. CDR1 is SNHLY and CDR2 is FYNNEI in the germline V gene. This chain's CDR3 is CASSEGTGRTF. CDR3 in DNA: TGTGCCAGCAGTGAAGGGACAGGGAGAACCTTC.

The rearrangement links TRBV25-1 to TRBJ1-1; 7 positions match TRBD1. CDR1 is MGHDK and CDR2 is SYGVNS in the germline V gene. The ends lost 6 bases at V and 2 bases at J; junction bases unmatched: 6. The CDR3 consists of 14 residues. In nucleotides, the CDR3 is TGTGCCAGCAGAACCGGGACAGAAAACACTGAAGCTTTCTTT. Its translation is CASRTGTENTEAFF.

The chain combines TRBV5-1 with TRBJ1-1, with D perhaps matching TRBD1 (5 bases). The CDR3 loop spans 16 amino acids. V was pared by 0 bases and J by 4 bases, with 16 bases between. CDR1 and CDR2 from the germline V gene are SGHRS and YFSETQ. CDR3 DNA sequence: TGCGCCAGCAGCTTGGCCCGGCAGGGTTGGAGCACTGAAGCTTTCTTT. This translates into CASSLARQGWSTEAFF.

The chain recombines TRBV5-4 with TRBJ2-5; D is perhaps TRBD2 (6 bases). The CDR3 length is 14 residues. V was shortened by 0 bases and J by 3 bases, with 9 bases between the two germline ends. Germline CDR1 reads SGHNT; CDR2 reads YYREEE (reference sequence). The CDR3 region is CASSLGGVEETQYF. CDR3 in DNA: TGTGCCAGCAGCTTGGGGGGGGTCGAAGAGACCCAGTACTTC.

V usage is TRBV7-9 and J usage is TRBJ1-3; D is perhaps TRBD1 (6 bases). The CDR3 has 17 residues. V was trimmed by 5 bases and J by 2 bases, leaving 19 bases between them. In germline, CDR1 is SEHNR, CDR2 FQNEAQ (reference sequence). The CDR3 DNA follows: TGTGCCAGCAGCCAAACTCCCGGGACAACCGCTGGAAACACCATATATTTT. Protein: CASSQTPGTTAGNTIYF.

The V gene is TRBV6-1, the J gene TRBJ2-1; 10 nucleotides agree with TRBD2. The ends lost 4 bases at V and 10 bases at J; junction bases unmatched: 16. Germline-derived CDR1 and CDR2 are MNHNS and SASEGT. The CDR3 length is 17 residues. This CDR3 is CASSVPDSLAGVREQFF. The CDR3 region has the DNA TGTGCCAGCAGTGTACCGGACAGTCTAGCGGGAGTAAGGGAGCAGTTCTTC.

The sample holds a few counts of this clone. The chain couples TRBV6-2 or TRBV6-3 to TRBJ1-1, with 9 bases that match TRBD1. Per the germline V gene, CDR1 is MNHEY and CDR2 is SVGEGT. With V trimmed by 4 bases and J by 3 bases, 6 bases remained unmatched. This CDR3 is built from 15 residues. In DNA form, the CDR3 reads TGTGCCAGCAGTTGGACAGGGGATTTGGACACTGAAGCTTTCTTT. This encodes CASSWTGDLDTEAFF.

The genes are TRBV7-6 and TRBJ2-7; 11 bases match TRBD2. The CDR3 contains 16 residues. The germline V gene has CDR1 SGHVS and CDR2 FNYEAQ. Trimming took 7 bases from V and 7 from J; bases not matched to a gene: 15. CDR3 residues: CASTLGVAGGPEEQYF. The CDR3 DNA reads as TGTGCCAGCACCCTAGGAGTAGCGGGGGGGCCTGAAGAGCAGTACTTC.

The gene calls are TRBV7-3 and TRBJ2-2; maybe TRBD1 (6 bases). Germline V gene data show CDR1 as SGHTA and CDR2 as FQGTGA. Trimming removed 5 bases from V and 2 bases from J, with 12 bases in between. The CDR3 has 15 residues. CDR3 residues: CASSPTGQNTGELFF. The CDR3 bases are TGTGCCAGCAGCCCCACAGGGCAAAACACCGGGGAGCTGTTTTTT. The full variable domain, with the rest looked up from reference TRBV7-3 and TRBJ2-2, is GAGVSQTPSNKVTEKGKYVELRCDPISGHTALYWYRQSLGQGPEFLIYFQGTGAADDSGLPNDRFFAVRPEGSVSTLKIQRTERGDSAVYLCASSPTGQNTGELFFGEGSRLTVL.

This clone occurred once. This chain joins TRBV5-1 and TRBJ1-1; TRBD1 aligns across 12 bases. The CDR3 sequence is 16 residues long. Losses at the gene ends were 4 bases for V and 6 bases for J; bases not matched to a gene: 10. From germline, CDR1 is SGHRS and CDR2 YFSETQ. DNA for the CDR3: TGCGCCAGCAGCACGGGACAGGGGGCGCGATACGCTGAAGCTTTCTTT. Translated: CASSTGQGARYAEAFF.

The V call is TRBV13, the J call TRBJ2-5; no firm D call. CDR3 size: 13 residues. Trimming took 1 base from V and 2 from J, leaving 5 bases between them. Germline assignment: CDR1 PRHDT and CDR2 FYEKMQ (reference sequence). DNA of the CDR3: TGTGCCAGCAGCTTAGCGGTACAAGAGACCCAGTACTTC. Translation: CASSLAVQETQYF.

V gene TRBV13 combines with J gene TRBJ1-2; D is perhaps TRBD1 (5 bases). The germline gives CDR1 PRHDT, CDR2 FYEKMQ (reference sequence). The CDR3 loop spans 13 amino acids. Trimming stripped 3 bases from V and 1 base from J, with 6 bases between. CDR3: CASSLGRNYGYTF. CDR3 in DNA: TGTGCCAGCAGCTTGGGGCGTAACTATGGCTACACCTTC.

This rearrangement joins TRBV27 to TRBJ2-7; 7 bases align to TRBD2. This CDR3 region has 14 residues. From germline, CDR1 is MNHEY and CDR2 SMNVEV (reference sequence). Unmatched junction bases numbered 7, after V lost 5 bases and J lost 3 bases. The CDR3 coding sequence is TGTGCCAGCAGTCTGGGAGGGAGAGGCTACGAGCAGTACTTC. It is translated as CASSLGGRGYEQYF.

This chain links TRBV18 with TRBJ1-1, with a weak D call TRBD1 (5 bases). Germline V gene data show CDR1 as KGHSH and CDR2 as LQKENI. V was pared by 3 bases and J by 2 bases, with 13 bases between. This CDR3 comprises 15 residues. As DNA, the CDR3 is TGTGCCAGCTCACCCCAGGGCATGGGAAACACTGAAGCTTTCTTT. Amino acids: CASSPQGMGNTEAFF.

The rearrangement uses TRBV7-6 and TRBJ2-3; TRBD2 matches 13 bases. The trim removed 4 bases at V and 5 bases at J, leaving 3 bases unmatched. CDR1 is SGHVS, CDR2 FNYEAQ, per germline. The CDR3 is 15 amino acids. For the CDR3, the DNA is TGTGCCAGCAGCTCCCGGACTAGCGGGGGAGATACGCAGTATTTT. Translating it yields CASSSRTSGGDTQYF. The full variable domain, in which reference TRBV7-6 and TRBJ2-3 provide the parts outside the CDR3, is GAGVSQSPRYKVTKRGQDVALRCDPISGHVSLYWYRQALGQGPEFLTYFNYEAQQDKSGLPNDRFSAERPEGSISTLTIQRTEQRDSAMYRCASSSRTSGGDTQYFGPGTRLTVL.

The chain couples TRBV9 to TRBJ1-3; 7 bases match TRBD1. V shed 4 bases, J shed 0 bases, and the junction held 10 bases outside the gene matches. This CDR3 spans 17 amino acids. Germline V CDR1 and CDR2: SGDLS, YYNGEE. The CDR3 region is CASSPRQGRNSGNTIYF. In nucleotides, the CDR3 is TGTGCCAGCAGCCCCAGACAGGGCAGAAACTCTGGAAACACCATATATTTT.

V is TRBV7-9 and J is TRBJ2-7; 9 bases are a match to TRBD1. CDR3 length: 15 amino acids. CDR1 and CDR2 from the germline V gene are SEHNR and FQNEAQ (reference sequence). Trimming removed 5 bases from V and 4 bases from J; junction bases left unmatched: 9. CDR3 bases: TGTGCCAGCAGCCGTCAACAGGGGGCTTGGTACGAGCAGTACTTC. Protein product: CASSRQQGAWYEQYF. Supplemented by reference TRBV7-9 and TRBJ2-7, the full variable domain reads DTGVSQNPRHKITKRGQNVTFRCDPISEHNRLYWYRQTLGQGPEFLTYFQNEAQLEKSRLLSDRFSAERPKGSFSTLEIQRTEQGDSAMYLCASSRQQGAWYEQYFGPGTRLTVT.

The V call is TRBV10-3, the J call TRBJ1-1; D perhaps matches TRBD1 (5 bases). Trimming took off 6 bases at V and 0 bases at J, with 5 bases between the two ends. The CDR3 runs to 12 residues. Germline CDR1 and CDR2: ENHRY and SYGVKD. The CDR3 DNA follows: TGTGCCATCAGAGGGGTGAACACTGAAGCTTTCTTT. Protein product: CAIRGVNTEAFF.

The chain has TRBV2 and TRBJ2-5; 9 bases match TRBD1. This CDR3 region has 16 residues. After removal of 5 bases from V and 1 base from J, the junction contained 8 bases not matched to a gene. Germline V CDR1 and CDR2: SNHLY, FYNNEI. The CDR3 DNA reads as TGTGCCAGCAGTAAGCCGGACAGGGGTCCCCAAGAGACCCAGTACTTC. Protein: CASSKPDRGPQETQYF.

This clone was picked up one time. This chain connects TRBV6-2 or TRBV6-3 to TRBJ2-1; 9 bases fit TRBD1. J gave up 7 bases and V 5 bases, and 12 bases lay outside the gene matches. There are 16 residues in the CDR3. Germline CDR1 and CDR2: MNHEY and SVGEGT. CDR3 sequence: CASSPGGQGFSNEQFF. The CDR3 DNA is TGTGCCAGCAGTCCAGGGGGACAGGGATTCTCGAATGAGCAGTTCTTC.

The rearrangement links TRBV16 to TRBJ2-2; a possible D gene is TRBD2 (7 bases). This CDR3 is built from 14 residues. Between the trimmed V and J ends, which lost 2 bases and 4 bases, there was a span of 8 bases. From germline, CDR1 is KGHSY and CDR2 FQNENV. This CDR3 is CASSQRGATGELFF. The DNA for the CDR3 is TGTGCCAGCAGCCAACGGGGGGCCACCGGGGAGCTGTTTTTT. Combining the CDR3 with reference TRBV16 and TRBJ2-2 gives the whole variable domain GEEVAQTPKHLVRGEGQKAKLYCAPIKGHSYVFWYQQVLKNEFKFLISFQNENVFDETGMPKERFSAKCLPNSPCSLEIQATKLEDSAVYFCASSQRGATGELFFGEGSRLTVL.

The chain links TRBV6-5 to TRBJ1-4; no definite D call. V lost 2 bases to trimming and J lost 5 bases, with 9 bases between them. The CDR3 consists of 14 residues. CDR1 is MNHEY, CDR2 SVGAGI, per germline. The CDR3, as DNA: TGTGCCAGCAGTTACATAGGAGGAAATGAAAAACTGTTTTTT. Translated, it gives CASSYIGGNEKLFF.

The chain couples TRBV30 to TRBJ1-2, with a possible D match to TRBD1 (6 bases). Trimming shortened V by 4 bases and J by 8 bases, and 20 bases separated the two germline ends. The CDR3 spans 14 residues. Germline V CDR1 and CDR2: GTSNPN, SVGIG (reference sequence). CDR3 loop: CAWNRVGSLGGYTF. In nucleotides, the CDR3 is TGTGCCTGGAACAGGGTGGGTAGTCTTGGAGGCTACACCTTC.

The chain links TRBV4-3 to TRBJ1-2; 9 bases agree with TRBD1. V shed 0 bases and J 2 bases; nucleotides not matched to a gene: 4. The CDR3 consists of 16 residues. Germline CDR1 LGHNA, CDR2 YSLEER. CDR3 DNA: TGCGCCAGCAGCCAAGATAGGGGACAGGGCAACTATGGCTACACCTTC. It translates to CASSQDRGQGNYGYTF.